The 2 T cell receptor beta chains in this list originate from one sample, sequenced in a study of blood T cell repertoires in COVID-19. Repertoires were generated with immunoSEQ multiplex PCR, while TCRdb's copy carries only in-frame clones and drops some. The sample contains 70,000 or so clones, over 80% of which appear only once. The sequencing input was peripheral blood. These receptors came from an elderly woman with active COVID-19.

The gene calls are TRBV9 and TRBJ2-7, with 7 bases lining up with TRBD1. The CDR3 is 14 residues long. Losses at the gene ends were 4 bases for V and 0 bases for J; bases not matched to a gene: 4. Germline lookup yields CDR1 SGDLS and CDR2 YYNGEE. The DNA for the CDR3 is TGTGCCAGCAGCCCCACAGGGGTCTCCTACGAGCAGTACTTC. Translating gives CASSPTGVSYEQYF.

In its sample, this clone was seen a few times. The CDR3 DNA reads TGTGCCAGCACTGAGGGGGGACTATGGGACAACGAGCAGTACTTC. Protein: CASTEGGLWDNEQYF. The gene calls are TRBV21-1 and TRBJ2-7; the table's D call, TRBD2, has no DNA check behind it. TRBV21-1 is reported as a pseudogene. The CDR3 has 15 residues.